These 14 T cell receptor beta chains were all obtained from the same sample, sequenced in a study of radiotherapy plus CTLA-4 blockade in lung cancer listed by TCRdb under 2018. Libraries were prepared through the immunoSEQ multiplex PCR assay. The table was pulled from immuneACCESS by TCRdb, which kept in-frame rearrangements only. Such tables lose some clones; where checked, under half of the loss comes from unresolved V genes, and the rest has no known cause. This sample holds under 55,000 clones; around 86% were observed only once. Roughly 3.3% of the sample is in the top ten clones. The source material was peripheral blood, sampled from a patient treated with radiotherapy plus ipilimumab. These TCRs come from a human donor with non-small cell lung cancer who had stable disease on radiotherapy plus ipilimumab.

Comment on this clone: At one end, the junction sequence differs from germline, possibly due to a read error. The chain joins TRBV19 to TRBJ2-3; 8 bases map to TRBD1. The CDR3 sequence is 14 residues long. Per germline, CDR1 LNHDA and CDR2 SQIVND (reference sequence). The CDR3 spells CASSDAGGTDTQYF. Written as DNA, the CDR3 is TGTGCCAGTAGTGACGCAGGGGGCACGGATACGCAGTATTTT. Combining the CDR3 with reference TRBV19 and TRBJ2-3 gives the whole variable domain DGGITQSPKYLFRKEGQNVTLSCEQNLNHDAMYWYRQDPGQGLRLIYYSQIVNDFQKGDIAEGYSVSREKKESFPLTVTSAQKNPTAFYLCASSDAGGTDTQYFGPGTRLTVL.

The chain joins TRBV5-4 to TRBJ2-5, with D uncertain. Germline V gene sequence: CDR1 SGHNT, CDR2 YYREEE (reference sequence). Trimming pared 3 bases from V and 5 bases from J, leaving 20 bases between. The CDR3 sequence is 16 residues long. DNA of the CDR3: TGTGCCAGCAGCTCACCGGGTAGAAGCCTCCGGGAGACCCAGTACTTC. Translating it yields CASSSPGRSLRETQYF.

The chain joins TRBV7-2 to TRBJ1-6; D not resolved. CDR1 SGHTA and CDR2 FQGNSA come from the germline V gene. Trimming took off 1 base at V and 7 bases at J, with 14 bases between the two ends. CDR3 size: 16 residues. The chain's CDR3 is CASSLVGVSRNSPLHF. In DNA form, the CDR3 reads TGTGCCAGCAGCTTAGTTGGCGTCTCCAGGAATTCACCCCTCCACTTT.

V and J are TRBV19 and TRBJ1-1; D remains unclear. Per germline, CDR1 LNHDA and CDR2 SQIVND (reference sequence). Trimming shortened V by 9 bases and J by 0 bases, and 11 bases separated the two germline ends. The CDR3 covers 13 residues. The CDR3 DNA reads TGTGCCAGCCTTCGAGAGTTGAACACTGAAGCTTTCTTT. As protein: CASLRELNTEAFF.

V is TRBV19 and J is TRBJ2-5; D is ambiguous. Germline CDR1 LNHDA, CDR2 SQIVND (reference sequence). The CDR3 contains 14 residues. Deletions cut 3 bases from V and 0 bases from J, with 8 bases between. In nucleotides, the CDR3 is TGTGCCAGTAGTATCCTCGGTCACCAAGAGACCCAGTACTTC. Translating it yields CASSILGHQETQYF.

The chain has TRBV19 and TRBJ2-1; TRBD2 matches 10 bases. CDR1 LNHDA and CDR2 SQIVND come from the germline V gene (reference sequence). The CDR3 length is 16 residues. Trimming at V came to 5 bases and at J to 7 bases, leaving 11 bases not matched to a gene. The chain's CDR3 is CASSPFMISGGNEQFF. The CDR3 DNA reads TGTGCCAGTAGTCCCTTTATGATTAGCGGGGGGAATGAGCAGTTCTTC.

This sequence joins TRBV7-8 and TRBJ2-5; D remains unclear. The germline V and J ends were trimmed by 2 bases and 6 bases, with 13 bases remaining between them. The V gene's germline CDR1 is SGHVS and CDR2 FQNEAQ. This CDR3 has 14 residues. The CDR3 DNA reads TGTGCCAGCAGCTTAACTGAAATACCCCAGACCCAGTACTTC. Translation: CASSLTEIPQTQYF.

The rearrangement uses TRBV28 and TRBJ2-7; D might be TRBD2 (5 bases). Germline V lookup: CDR1 MDHEN, CDR2 SYDVKM. Trimming shortened V by 4 bases and J by 7 bases, and 14 bases separated the two germline ends. The CDR3 runs to 13 residues. CDR3 bases: TGTGCCAGCAGTTCCTCCGGGGTCCGGGAGCAGTACTTC. Translation gives CASSSSGVREQYF.

The gene calls are TRBV7-5 and TRBJ2-3; TRBD2 is the table's D call and was not checked against the DNA. TRBV7-5 is annotated as a pseudogene. This CDR3 has 16 residues. In DNA, the CDR3 is TGTGTCAGAAGCTTGGCTAGCGGGCCGGAAACGAATACGCAGTATTTT. Amino acid sequence: CVRSLASGPETNTQYF.

This chain uses TRBV5-1 with TRBJ1-3, with D unresolved. V dropped 0 bases and J dropped 0 bases, with 7 bases sitting between them. Germline V lookup: CDR1 SGHRS, CDR2 YFSETQ. The CDR3 length is 15 residues. CDR3 residues: CASSLVPGSGNTIYF. The CDR3 coding sequence is TGCGCCAGCAGCTTGGTTCCAGGCTCTGGAAACACCATATATTTT.

This clone was counted only a few times. The genes are TRBV4-3 and TRBJ2-1; possibly TRBD2 for D (6 bases). V lost 1 base and J 3 bases, leaving 16 bases between the germline ends. Germline V gene data show CDR1 as LGHNA and CDR2 as YSLEER. The CDR3 length is 17 residues. The CDR3 DNA reads as TGCGCCAGCAGCCAAGTTATCACTAGCTTGGGCTACAATGAGCAGTTCTTC. Its translation: CASSQVITSLGYNEQFF.

This clone is a singleton in its sample. The chain links TRBV19 to TRBJ1-1, with D unclear. The CDR3 loop spans 14 amino acids. Germline CDR1 is LNHDA and CDR2 is SQIVND (reference sequence). V lost 3 bases and J lost 4, with 12 bases in between. CDR3 DNA: TGTGCCAGTAGTATTGAACGGGTAGGCACTGAAGCTTTCTTT. As protein: CASSIERVGTEAFF.

This clone showed up just once. The rearrangement uses TRBV28 and TRBJ1-5, with no clear D. V gave up 6 bases and J gave up 2 bases, with 11 bases separating them. Germline V gene sequence: CDR1 MDHEN, CDR2 SYDVKM. This CDR3 region has 14 residues. Here the CDR3 reads CASRPESGNQPQHF. In DNA, the CDR3 is TGTGCCAGCAGACCAGAAAGTGGCAATCAGCCCCAGCATTTT. The whole variable domain, remainder taken from reference TRBV28 and TRBJ1-5, is DVKVTQSSRYLVKRTGEKVFLECVQDMDHENMFWYRQDPGLGLRLIYFSYDVKMKEKGDIPEGYSVSREKKERFSLILESASTNQTSMYLCASRPESGNQPQHFGDGTRLSIL.

V gene TRBV15 combines with J gene TRBJ2-1; 7 bases map to TRBD2. Looked up from germline, CDR1 is LNHNV and CDR2 is YYDKDF (reference sequence). V gave up 1 base and J gave up 6 bases; unmatched junction bases: 9. The CDR3 sequence is 16 residues long. In nucleotides, the CDR3 is TGTGCCACCAGCAGAGGGGCGGGGGACCCCCTCAATGAGCAGTTCTTC. It is translated as CATSRGAGDPLNEQFF.